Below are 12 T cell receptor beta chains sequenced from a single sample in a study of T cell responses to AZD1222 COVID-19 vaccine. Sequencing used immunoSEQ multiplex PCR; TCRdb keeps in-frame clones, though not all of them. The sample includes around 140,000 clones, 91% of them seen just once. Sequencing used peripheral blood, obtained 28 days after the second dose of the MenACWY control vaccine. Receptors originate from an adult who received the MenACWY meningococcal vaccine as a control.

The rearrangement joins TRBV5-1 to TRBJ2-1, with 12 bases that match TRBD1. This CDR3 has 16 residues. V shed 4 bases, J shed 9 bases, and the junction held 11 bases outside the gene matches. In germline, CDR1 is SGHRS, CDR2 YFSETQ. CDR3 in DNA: TGCGCCAGCAGCACCGCGGGACAGGGGGCTTCGGTTGAGCAGTTCTTC. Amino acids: CASSTAGQGASVEQFF.

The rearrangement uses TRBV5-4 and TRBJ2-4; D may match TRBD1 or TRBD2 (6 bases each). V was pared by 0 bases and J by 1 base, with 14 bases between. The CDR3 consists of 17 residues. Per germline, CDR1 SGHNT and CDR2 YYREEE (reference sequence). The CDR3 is CASSLALGGGAKNIQYF. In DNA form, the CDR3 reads TGTGCCAGCAGCTTGGCCCTTGGAGGGGGGGCCAAAAACATTCAGTACTTC. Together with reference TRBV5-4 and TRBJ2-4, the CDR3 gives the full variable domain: ETGVTQSPTHLIKTRGQQVTLRCSSQSGHNTVSWYQQALGQGPQFIFQYYREEENGRGNFPPRFSGLQFPNYSSELNVNALELDDSALYLCASSLALGGGAKNIQYFGAGTRLSVL.

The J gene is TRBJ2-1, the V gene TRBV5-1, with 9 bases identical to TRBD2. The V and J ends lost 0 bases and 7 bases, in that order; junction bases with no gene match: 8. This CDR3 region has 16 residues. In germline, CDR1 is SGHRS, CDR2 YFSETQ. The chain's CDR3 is CASSLGAGGPDNEQFF. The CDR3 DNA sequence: TGCGCCAGCAGCTTGGGTGCGGGAGGGCCCGATAATGAGCAGTTCTTC. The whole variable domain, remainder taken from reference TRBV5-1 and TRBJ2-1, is KAGVTQTPRYLIKTRGQQVTLSCSPISGHRSVSWYQQTPGQGLQFLFEYFSETQRNKGNFPGRFSGRQFSNSRSEMNVSTLELGDSALYLCASSLGAGGPDNEQFFGPGTRLTVL.

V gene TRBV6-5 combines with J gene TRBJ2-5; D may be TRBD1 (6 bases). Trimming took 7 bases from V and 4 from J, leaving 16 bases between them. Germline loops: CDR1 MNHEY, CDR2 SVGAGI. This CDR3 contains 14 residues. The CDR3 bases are TGTGCCAGCAAGTTACAGGGCTTCGGAGAGACCCAGTACTTC. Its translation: CASKLQGFGETQYF.

CDR3 protein: CASSPDLMEQYF. The CDR3 coding sequence is TGTGCCAGCAGCCCCGACCTAATGGAGCAGTACTTC. The chain carries TRBV7-2 and TRBJ2-7, with D uncertain. Germline V lookup: CDR1 SGHTA, CDR2 FQGNSA. Deletions cut 5 bases from V and 7 bases from J, with 12 bases between. This CDR3 contains 12 residues.

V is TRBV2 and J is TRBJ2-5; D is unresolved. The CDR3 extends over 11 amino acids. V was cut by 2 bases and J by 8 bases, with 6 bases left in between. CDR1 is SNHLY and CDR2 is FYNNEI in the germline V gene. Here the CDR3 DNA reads TGTGCCAGCAGTGAACAGGCCACCCAGTACTTC. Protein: CASSEQATQYF.

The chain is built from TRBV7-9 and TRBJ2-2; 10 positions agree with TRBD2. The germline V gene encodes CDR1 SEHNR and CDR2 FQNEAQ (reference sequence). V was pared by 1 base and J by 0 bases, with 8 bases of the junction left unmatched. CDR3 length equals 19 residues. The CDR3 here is CASSLDWSGRAPNTGELFF. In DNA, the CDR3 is TGTGCCAGCAGCTTAGACTGGAGCGGGAGGGCCCCGAACACCGGGGAGCTGTTTTTT.

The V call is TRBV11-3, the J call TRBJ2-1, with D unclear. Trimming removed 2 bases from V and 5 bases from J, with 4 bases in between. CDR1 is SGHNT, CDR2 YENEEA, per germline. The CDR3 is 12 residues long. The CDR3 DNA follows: TGTGCCAGCAGCTTAAGTGACAATGAGCAGTTCTTC. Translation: CASSLSDNEQFF.

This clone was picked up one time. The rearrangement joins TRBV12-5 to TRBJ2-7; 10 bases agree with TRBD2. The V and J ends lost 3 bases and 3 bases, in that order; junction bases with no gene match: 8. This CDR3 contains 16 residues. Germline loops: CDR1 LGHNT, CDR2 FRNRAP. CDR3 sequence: CASGFLGLAENYEQYF. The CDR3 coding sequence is TGTGCTAGTGGTTTCCTAGGACTAGCGGAAAACTACGAGCAGTACTTC.

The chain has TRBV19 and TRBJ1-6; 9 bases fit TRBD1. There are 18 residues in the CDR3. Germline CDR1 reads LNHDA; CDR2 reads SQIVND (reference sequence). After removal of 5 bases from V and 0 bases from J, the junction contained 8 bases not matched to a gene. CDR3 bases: TGTGCCAGTAGTCGGGACAGGGCAGCGAGCTCCTATAATTCACCCCTCCACTTT. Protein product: CASSRDRAASSYNSPLHF.

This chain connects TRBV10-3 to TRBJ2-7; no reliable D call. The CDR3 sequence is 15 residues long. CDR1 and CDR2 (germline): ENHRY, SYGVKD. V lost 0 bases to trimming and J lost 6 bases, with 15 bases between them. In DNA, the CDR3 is TGTGCCATCAGTGAGTCATCATTCGCTAGTAGCGAGCAGTACTTC. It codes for CAISESSFASSEQYF.

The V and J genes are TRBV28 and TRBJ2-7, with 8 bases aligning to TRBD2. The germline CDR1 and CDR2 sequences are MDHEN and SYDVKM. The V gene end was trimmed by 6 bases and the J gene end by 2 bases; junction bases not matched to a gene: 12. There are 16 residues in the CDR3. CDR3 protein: CASSPGGGSGAYEQYF. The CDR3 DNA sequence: TGTGCCAGCAGCCCCGGGGGGGGGTCGGGTGCCTACGAGCAGTACTTC. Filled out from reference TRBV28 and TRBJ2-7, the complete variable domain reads DVKVTQSSRYLVKRTGEKVFLECVQDMDHENMFWYRQDPGLGLRLIYFSYDVKMKEKGDIPEGYSVSREKKERFSLILESASTNQTSMYLCASSPGGGSGAYEQYFGPGTRLTVT.